This T cell receptor beta chain stems from a study of CD8 T cells in ankylosing spondylitis. Study findings and constraints: Disease-linked clones proved CD8+ and comparatively uncommon in peripheral blood. What appeared characteristic of ankylosing spondylitis blood was a TCR beta motif of 7 or 8 highly homologous variants.

About this clonotype itself: Its antigen is not identified.

V lost 5 bases, J lost 4 bases, and 11 bases lay in between. CDR3 length: 14 residues. The V gene's germline CDR1 is LGHDT and CDR2 YNNKEL (reference sequence). Each TCR beta library was made by quantitative 5'-RACE that incorporated molecular barcodes. Via MiXCR, TCRdb re-called the 5' RACE reads, giving one row per CDR3 protein. The sample lists about 110,000 distinct CDR3 sequences; approximately 25% were seen once. This receptor was identified in a male donor with ankylosing spondylitis. This sequence joins TRBV3-1 and TRBJ1-4, with D perhaps matching TRBD1 (6 bases). The sequencing sample was made of synovial fluid, either unsorted or a sorted T cell fraction (not recorded which). CDR3 nucleotides: TGTGCCAGCAGCTTACGACAGGATAATGAAAAACTGTTTTTT. It encodes CASSLRQDNEKLFF.